This is a list of T cell receptor beta chains from one sample in a study of blood T cells in healthy people across ages. One entry per CDR3 protein, called by TCRdb with MiXCR from the 5' RACE reads. The repertoire holds about 640,000 distinct CDR3 sequences, with under 70% as singletons. Sequencing was carried out using blood. Every receptor here comes from a man between 60 and 70 years old in good health. Each CDR3 is given with its conserved first and last residue. D genes are given only for firm matches. Clone size appears in some rows only: once, few, many, or a class for an expanded clone.

clone_size j_call d_call v_call cdr3_aa cdr3_nt
NA TRBJ1-2 NA TRBV29-1 CSVGGEGRGYTF TGCAGCGTTGGTGGCGAGGGACGGGGCTACACCTTC
NA TRBJ1-1 TRBD1 TRBV10-3 CAISPGTGGGNTEAFF TGTGCCATCAGTCCCGGGACAGGGGGCGGCAACACTGAAGCTTTCTTT
NA TRBJ2-3 TRBD2 TRBV4-1 CASSQPAVGGVRTDTQYF TGCGCCAGCAGCCAGCCGGCCGTGGGGGGGGTCCGCACAGATACGCAGTATTTT
NA TRBJ2-2 NA TRBV29-1 CSTPGLYNTGELFF TGCAGCACCCCGGGACTCTATAACACCGGGGAGCTGTTTTTT
NA TRBJ2-2 NA TRBV5-1 CASSFVWAGELFF TGCGCCAGCAGCTTCGTTTGGGCCGGGGAGCTGTTTTTT
few TRBJ2-1 NA TRBV7-2 CASSSQAGPYNEQFF TGTGCCAGCAGCTCCCAAGCGGGCCCCTACAATGAGCAGTTCTTC
NA TRBJ2-1 TRBD2 TRBV20-1 CSARWDYWEDEQFF TGCAGTGCTAGATGGGACTACTGGGAGGATGAGCAGTTCTTC
NA TRBJ1-5 NA TRBV6-2/TRBV6-3 CASTPSLGTYSNQPQHF TGTGCCAGCACCCCCTCATTGGGTACTTATAGCAATCAGCCCCAGCATTTT
NA TRBJ2-3 TRBD2 TRBV10-3 CAISESRLAGIPSNTDTQYF TGTGCCATCAGTGAGTCGAGACTAGCGGGTATCCCCTCGAACACAGATACGCAGTATTTT
NA TRBJ2-5 TRBD2 TRBV5-1 CASSLLGGGYQETQYF TGCGCCAGCAGCCTGCTAGGCGGGGGATACCAAGAGACCCAGTACTTC
NA TRBJ2-5 TRBD2 TRBV4-1 CASSQLQAGGQETQYF TGCGCCAGCAGCCAATTGCAAGCGGGGGGGCAAGAGACCCAGTACTTC
few TRBJ1-2 NA TRBV3-1 CASSLGGIDGYTF TGTGCCAGCAGTCTAGGGGGGATCGATGGCTACACCTTC
once TRBJ2-3 TRBD2 TRBV20-1 CSAEAASGLRDTQYF TGCAGTGCGGAGGCGGCTAGCGGTCTTCGGGATACGCAGTATTTT
few TRBJ2-1 NA TRBV20-1 CSAASSILGNEQFF TGCAGTGCTGCTAGTAGCATACTGGGCAATGAGCAGTTCTTC
NA TRBJ2-2 NA TRBV7-7 CASSDRPNTGELFF TGTGCCAGCAGTGACAGGCCAAACACCGGGGAGCTGTTTTTT
NA TRBJ2-3 NA TRBV20-1 CSAEGTDTQYF TGCAGTGCCGAGGGCACAGATACGCAGTATTTT
once TRBJ1-1 NA TRBV20-1 CSAREEWAEAFF TGCAGTGCTAGAGAGGAGTGGGCTGAAGCTTTCTTT
NA TRBJ1-2 NA TRBV6-6 CASRKGGTNYGYTF TGTGCCAGCAGAAAAGGGGGGACTAACTATGGCTACACCTTC
many TRBJ2-3 NA TRBV6-5 CASSYRRLGTDTQYF TGTGCCAGCAGTTACAGGAGATTAGGCACAGATACGCAGTATTTT
few TRBJ1-6 NA TRBV29-1 CSVVDGGNSPLHF TGCAGCGTTGTGGACGGAGGGAATTCACCCCTCCACTTT
few TRBJ1-2 TRBD1 TRBV29-1 CSVRGDGYGYTF TGCAGCGTCAGGGGGGATGGGTATGGCTACACCTTC
NA TRBJ1-1 TRBD1 TRBV5-1 CASSWTGFGTEAFF TGCGCCAGCAGCTGGACAGGATTTGGGACTGAAGCTTTCTTT